Shown below are 6 T cell receptor beta chains from a single sample sequenced in a study of blood T cell repertoires in COVID-19. Using immunoSEQ multiplex PCR, the repertoire was profiled, and TCRdb retains in-frame clones only, with some absent. The sample comprises under 200,000 clones, approximately 83% of which are singletons, and 13% rests with the top ten. Sequences were obtained from PBMCs or T cells enriched from blood (not recorded which). Receptors originate from a woman aged 55-70 years who had recovered from COVID-19.

CDR3 nucleotide sequence: TGTGCCAGCTCACTCGGGACTAGCCAACGTGCCGGGGAGCTGTTTTTT. Protein product: CASSLGTSQRAGELFF. The chain carries TRBV18 and TRBJ2-2, with 9 positions matching TRBD2. The germline V gene encodes CDR1 KGHSH and CDR2 LQKENI. Trimming at V came to 4 bases and at J to 6 bases, leaving 9 bases not matched to a gene. The CDR3 is 16 amino acids.

The rearrangement uses TRBV4-1 and TRBJ2-2, with D tentatively TRBD1 (5 bases). CDR1 is MGHRA and CDR2 is YSYEKL in the germline V gene. The CDR3 is made up of 14 amino acids. The V gene lost 0 bases and the J gene lost 7 bases, with 9 bases spanning the gap. CDR3 loop: CASSQEQVNGELFF. CDR3 DNA: TGCGCCAGCAGCCAAGAACAGGTTAACGGGGAGCTGTTTTTT.

The genes are TRBV10-1 and TRBJ1-2; 7 bases are shared with TRBD1. The CDR3 consists of 13 residues. The junction had 6 bases not matched to a gene; V was cut back by 4 bases and J by 7 bases. Germline-derived CDR1 and CDR2 are WNHNN and SYGVQD (reference sequence). CDR3 DNA: TGCGCCAGCAGTGCCGACAGGGTTGTTGGCTACACCTTC. Translation gives CASSADRVVGYTF.

The V call is TRBV3-1 (or the pseudogene TRBV3-2), the J call TRBJ2-7; 13 nucleotides match TRBD2. The ends lost 4 bases at V and 2 bases at J; junction bases unmatched: 11. CDR3 size: 18 residues. The germline V gene encodes CDR1 LGHDT and CDR2 YNNKEL (reference sequence). CDR3 in DNA: TGTGCCAGCAGCCCACCTCTCGTTACTAGCGGGGGGGCCTACGAGCAGTACTTC. This translates into CASSPPLVTSGGAYEQYF.

The V gene is TRBV5-1, the J gene TRBJ2-3; D is uncertain. Germline V lookup: CDR1 SGHRS, CDR2 YFSETQ. The CDR3 contains 12 residues. V was shortened by 0 bases and J by 5 bases, with 4 bases between the two germline ends. The CDR3 is CASSLVRDTQYF. CDR3 nucleotide sequence: TGCGCCAGCAGCTTGGTTAGAGATACGCAGTATTTT.

V gene TRBV11-2 combines with J gene TRBJ1-1; 9 bases are a match to TRBD1. Germline CDR1 reads SGHAT; CDR2 reads FQNNGV. The CDR3 covers 16 residues. V gave up 3 bases and J gave up 5 bases; unmatched junction bases: 10. The CDR3 bases are TGTGCCAGCAGCTTGCAAATGCCGGGACAGGGAACTGAAGCTTTCTTT. Translating gives CASSLQMPGQGTEAFF.